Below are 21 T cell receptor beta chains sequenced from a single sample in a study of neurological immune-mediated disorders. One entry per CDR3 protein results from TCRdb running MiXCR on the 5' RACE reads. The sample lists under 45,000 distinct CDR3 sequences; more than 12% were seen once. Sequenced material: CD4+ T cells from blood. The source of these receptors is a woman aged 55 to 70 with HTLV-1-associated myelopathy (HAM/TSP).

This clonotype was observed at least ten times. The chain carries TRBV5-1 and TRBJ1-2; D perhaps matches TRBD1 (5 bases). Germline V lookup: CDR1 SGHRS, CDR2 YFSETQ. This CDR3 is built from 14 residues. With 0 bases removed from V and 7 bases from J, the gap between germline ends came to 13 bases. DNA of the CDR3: TGCGCCAGCAGCTTGGATCCAGGGATGGTTGGCTACACCTTC. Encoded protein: CASSLDPGMVGYTF. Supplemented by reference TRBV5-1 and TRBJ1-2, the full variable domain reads KAGVTQTPRYLIKTRGQQVTLSCSPISGHRSVSWYQQTPGQGLQFLFEYFSETQRNKGNFPGRFSGRQFSNSRSEMNVSTLELGDSALYLCASSLDPGMVGYTFGSGTRLTVV.

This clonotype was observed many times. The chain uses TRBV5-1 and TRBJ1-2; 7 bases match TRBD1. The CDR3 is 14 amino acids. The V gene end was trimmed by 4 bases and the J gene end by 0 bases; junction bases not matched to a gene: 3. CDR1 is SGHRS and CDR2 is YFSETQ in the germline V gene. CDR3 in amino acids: CASSAGQANYGYTF. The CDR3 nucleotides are TGCGCCAGCAGCGCTGGACAGGCTAACTATGGCTACACCTTC.

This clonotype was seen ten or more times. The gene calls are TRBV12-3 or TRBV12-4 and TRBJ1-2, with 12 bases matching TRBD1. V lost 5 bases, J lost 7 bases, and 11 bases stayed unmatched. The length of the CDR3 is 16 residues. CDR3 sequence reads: CASSHRDRGPISGYTF. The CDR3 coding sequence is TGTGCCAGCAGTCACCGGGACAGGGGGCCTATCAGTGGCTACACCTTC.

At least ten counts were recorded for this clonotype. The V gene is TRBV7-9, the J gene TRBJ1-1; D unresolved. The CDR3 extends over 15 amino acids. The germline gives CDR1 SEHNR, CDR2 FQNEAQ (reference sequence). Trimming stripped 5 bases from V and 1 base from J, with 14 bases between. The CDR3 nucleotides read TGTGCCAGCAGCAGGGAGGCAGGACCGAACACTGAAGCTTTCTTT. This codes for CASSREAGPNTEAFF.

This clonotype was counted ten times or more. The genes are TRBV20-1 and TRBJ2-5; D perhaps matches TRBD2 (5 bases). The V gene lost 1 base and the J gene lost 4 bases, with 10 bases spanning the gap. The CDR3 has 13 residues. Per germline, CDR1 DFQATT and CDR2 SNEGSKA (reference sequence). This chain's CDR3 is CSARGEGRETQYF. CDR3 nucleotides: TGCAGTGCTAGAGGCGAAGGGAGAGAGACCCAGTACTTC.

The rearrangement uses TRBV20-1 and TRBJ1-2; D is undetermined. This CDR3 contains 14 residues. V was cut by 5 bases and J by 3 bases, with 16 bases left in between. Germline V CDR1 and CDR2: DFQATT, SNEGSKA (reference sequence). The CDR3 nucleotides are TGCAGTGCTCCGCCCATGGGCGCCCACTATGGCTACACCTTC. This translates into CSAPPMGAHYGYTF.

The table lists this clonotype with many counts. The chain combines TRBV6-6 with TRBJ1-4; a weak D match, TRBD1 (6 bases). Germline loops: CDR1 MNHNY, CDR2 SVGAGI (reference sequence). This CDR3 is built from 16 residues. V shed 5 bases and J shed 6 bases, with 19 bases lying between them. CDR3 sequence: CASSTRRQAGDEKLFF. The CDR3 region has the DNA TGTGCCAGCAGTACCCGCCGACAGGCTGGGGATGAAAAACTGTTTTTT.

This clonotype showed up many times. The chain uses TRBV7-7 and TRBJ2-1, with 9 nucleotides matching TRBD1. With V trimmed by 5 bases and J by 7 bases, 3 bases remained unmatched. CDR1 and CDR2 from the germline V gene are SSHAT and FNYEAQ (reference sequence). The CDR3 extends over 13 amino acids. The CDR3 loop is CASSLGTGNEQFF. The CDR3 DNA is TGTGCCAGCAGCCTCGGGACAGGGAATGAGCAGTTCTTC. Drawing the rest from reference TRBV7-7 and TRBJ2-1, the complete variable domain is GAGVSQSPRYKVTKRGQDVTLRCDPISSHATLYWYQQALGQGPEFLTYFNYEAQPDKSGLPSDRFSAERPEGSISTLTIQRTEQRDSAMYRCASSLGTGNEQFFGPGTRLTVL.

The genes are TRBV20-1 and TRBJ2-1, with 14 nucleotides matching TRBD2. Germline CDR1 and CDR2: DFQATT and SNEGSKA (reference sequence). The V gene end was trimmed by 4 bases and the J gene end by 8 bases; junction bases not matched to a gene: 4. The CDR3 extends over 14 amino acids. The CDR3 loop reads CSATGTSGSYEQFF. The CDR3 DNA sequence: TGCAGTGCTACCGGGACTAGCGGGAGCTATGAGCAGTTCTTC.

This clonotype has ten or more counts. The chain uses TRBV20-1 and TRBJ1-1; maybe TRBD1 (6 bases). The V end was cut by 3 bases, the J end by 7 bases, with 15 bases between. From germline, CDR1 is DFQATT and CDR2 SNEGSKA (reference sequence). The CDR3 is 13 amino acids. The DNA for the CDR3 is TGCAGTGCTAGGAACAGGGTCGGGGGTGAAGCTTTCTTT. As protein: CSARNRVGGEAFF.

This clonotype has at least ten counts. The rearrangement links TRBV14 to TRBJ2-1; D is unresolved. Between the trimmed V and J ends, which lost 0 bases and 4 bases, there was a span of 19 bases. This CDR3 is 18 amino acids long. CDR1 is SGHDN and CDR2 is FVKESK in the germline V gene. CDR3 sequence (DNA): TGTGCCAGCAGCCAAGAGGCCCGGCTCCTCGGCAGGTACAATGAGCAGTTCTTC. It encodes CASSQEARLLGRYNEQFF.

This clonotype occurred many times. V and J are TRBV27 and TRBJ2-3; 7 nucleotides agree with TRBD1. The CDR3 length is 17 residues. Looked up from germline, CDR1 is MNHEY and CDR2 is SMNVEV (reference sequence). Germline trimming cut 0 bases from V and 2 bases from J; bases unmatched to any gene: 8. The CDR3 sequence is CASSLSERGLYTDTQYF. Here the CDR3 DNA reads TGTGCCAGCAGTTTATCGGAGAGGGGGCTTTACACAGATACGCAGTATTTT.

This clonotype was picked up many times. CDR3 sequence (DNA): TGTGCCAGCAGTTTACGCCTGACAGGGGATCAGCCCCAGCATTTT. It yields the protein CASSLRLTGDQPQHF. The chain joins TRBV27 to TRBJ1-5; TRBD1 matches 8 bases. CDR3 size: 15 residues. J was trimmed by 5 bases and V by 2 bases; bases with no gene match: 5. Germline lookup yields CDR1 MNHEY and CDR2 SMNVEV (reference sequence).

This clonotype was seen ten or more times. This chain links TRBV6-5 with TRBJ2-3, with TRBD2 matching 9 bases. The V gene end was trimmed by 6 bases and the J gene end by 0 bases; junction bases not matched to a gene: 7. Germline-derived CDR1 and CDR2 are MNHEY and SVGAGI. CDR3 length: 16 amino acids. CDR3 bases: TGTGCCAGCAGGCCGAGACTAGCGGCGAGCACAGATACGCAGTATTTT. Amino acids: CASRPRLAASTDTQYF.

This CDR3 is CSVESTGVETQYF. DNA for the CDR3: TGCAGCGTTGAGAGTACAGGGGTGGAGACCCAGTACTTC. V usage is TRBV29-1 and J usage is TRBJ2-5, with 7 bases that match TRBD1. The germline gives CDR1 SQVTM, CDR2 ANQGSEA. The CDR3 sequence is 13 residues long. V dropped 3 bases and J dropped 5; count of bases not matched to a gene: 6.

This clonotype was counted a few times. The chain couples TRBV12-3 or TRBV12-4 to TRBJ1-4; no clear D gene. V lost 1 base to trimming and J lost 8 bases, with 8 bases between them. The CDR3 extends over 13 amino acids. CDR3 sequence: CASSLVRGEKLFF. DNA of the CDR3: TGTGCCAGCAGTTTAGTCCGAGGAGAAAAACTGTTTTTT.

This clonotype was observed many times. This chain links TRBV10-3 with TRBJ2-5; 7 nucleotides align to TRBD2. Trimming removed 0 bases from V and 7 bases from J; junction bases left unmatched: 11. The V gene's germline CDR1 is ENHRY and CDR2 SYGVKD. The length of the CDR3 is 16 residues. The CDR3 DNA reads TGTGCCATCAGTGAGTCGATGCCTAGCGGTGGAGTGACCCAGTACTTC. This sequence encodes CAISESMPSGGVTQYF.

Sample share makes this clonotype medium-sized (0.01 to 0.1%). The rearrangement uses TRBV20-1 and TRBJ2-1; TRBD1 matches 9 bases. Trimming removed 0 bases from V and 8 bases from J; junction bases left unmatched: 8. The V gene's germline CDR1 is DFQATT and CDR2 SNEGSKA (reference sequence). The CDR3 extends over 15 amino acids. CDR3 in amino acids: CSAREPTGGFYEQFF. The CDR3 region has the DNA TGCAGTGCTAGAGAACCCACAGGGGGCTTCTATGAGCAGTTCTTC.

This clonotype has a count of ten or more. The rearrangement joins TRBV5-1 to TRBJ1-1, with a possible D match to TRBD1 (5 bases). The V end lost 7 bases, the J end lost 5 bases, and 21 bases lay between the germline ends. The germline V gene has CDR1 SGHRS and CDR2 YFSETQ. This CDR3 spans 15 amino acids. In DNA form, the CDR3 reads TGCGCCAGCGTCCGGGGCGGGGGAGAAGGTACTGAAGCTTTCTTT. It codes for CASVRGGGEGTEAFF.

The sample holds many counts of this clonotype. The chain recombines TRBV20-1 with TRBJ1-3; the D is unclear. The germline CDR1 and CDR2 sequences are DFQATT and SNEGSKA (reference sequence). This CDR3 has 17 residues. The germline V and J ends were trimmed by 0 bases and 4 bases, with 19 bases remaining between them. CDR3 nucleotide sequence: TGCAGTGCTAGAGATTTCACGGCGGAAGGAGGAGGAAACACCATATATTTT. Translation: CSARDFTAEGGGNTIYF.

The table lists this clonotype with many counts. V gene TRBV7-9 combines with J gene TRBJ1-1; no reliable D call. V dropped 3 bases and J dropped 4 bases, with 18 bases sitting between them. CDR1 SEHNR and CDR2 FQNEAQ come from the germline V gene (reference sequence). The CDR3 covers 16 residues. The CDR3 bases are TGTGCCAGCAGCTTCCCACGTCTCAGACGGGGCACTGAAGCTTTCTTT. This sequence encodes CASSFPRLRRGTEAFF.